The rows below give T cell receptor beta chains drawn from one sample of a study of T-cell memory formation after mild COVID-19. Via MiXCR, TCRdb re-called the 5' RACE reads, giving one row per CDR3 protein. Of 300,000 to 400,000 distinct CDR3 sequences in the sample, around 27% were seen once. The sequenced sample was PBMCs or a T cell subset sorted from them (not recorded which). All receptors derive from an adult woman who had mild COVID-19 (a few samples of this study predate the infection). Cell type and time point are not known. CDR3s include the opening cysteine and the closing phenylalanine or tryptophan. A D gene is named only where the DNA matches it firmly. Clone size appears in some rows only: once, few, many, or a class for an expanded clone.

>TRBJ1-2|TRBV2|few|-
CASKEGGYTF
TGTGCCAGCAAGGAGGGTGGCTACACCTTC
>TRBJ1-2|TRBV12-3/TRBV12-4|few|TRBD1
CASSLRTGSNYGYTF
TGTGCCAGCAGTTTACGGACAGGGAGTAACTATGGCTACACCTTC
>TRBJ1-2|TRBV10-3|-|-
CAISELTGPTRYGYTF
TGTGCCATCAGTGAGTTGACAGGCCCCACCCGCTATGGCTACACCTTC
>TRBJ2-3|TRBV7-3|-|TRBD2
CASSNLADYQDTQYF
TGTGCCAGCAGCAACCTAGCGGACTACCAAGATACGCAGTATTTT
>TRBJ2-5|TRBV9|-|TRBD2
CASSLPQGLAEETQYF
TGTGCCAGCAGCCTGCCACAAGGACTAGCGGAAGAGACCCAGTACTTC
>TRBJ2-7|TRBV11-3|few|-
CASSFKSGLPTYEQYF
TGTGCCAGCAGCTTCAAATCGGGACTCCCGACCTACGAGCAGTACTTC
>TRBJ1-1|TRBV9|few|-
CASSFTGSNTEAFF
TGTGCCAGCAGCTTTACTGGTTCGAACACTGAAGCTTTCTTT
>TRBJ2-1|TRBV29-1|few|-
CSDLRASSHEQFF
TGCAGCGACCTTAGGGCCTCTAGCCATGAGCAGTTCTTC
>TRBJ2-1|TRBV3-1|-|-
CASSQGVQKGNEQFF
TGTGCCAGCAGCCAAGGGGTTCAAAAGGGGAATGAGCAGTTCTTC
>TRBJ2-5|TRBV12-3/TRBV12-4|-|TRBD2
CASRGLAVQETQYF
TGTGCCAGCAGGGGACTAGCGGTTCAAGAGACCCAGTACTTC
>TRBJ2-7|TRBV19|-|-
CASRDHHTYEQYF
TGTGCCAGTAGGGACCACCACACCTACGAGCAGTACTTC
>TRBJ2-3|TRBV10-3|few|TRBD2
CAISELGAGGTDTQYF
TGTGCCATCAGTGAACTGGGAGCGGGAGGCACAGATACGCAGTATTTT
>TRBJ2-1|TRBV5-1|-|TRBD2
CASSWTSGDSYNEQFF
TGCGCCAGCAGCTGGACTAGCGGGGACTCCTACAATGAGCAGTTCTTC
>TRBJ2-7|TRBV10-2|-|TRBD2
CASSERLAGFSYEQYF
TGCGCCAGCAGTGAAAGACTAGCGGGGTTCTCCTACGAGCAGTACTTC
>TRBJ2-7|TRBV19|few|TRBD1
CASSIRTGPYEQYF
TGTGCCAGTAGTATCAGGACAGGGCCCTACGAGCAGTACTTC
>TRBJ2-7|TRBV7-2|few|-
CASSLRPSREHSYEQYF
TGTGCCAGCAGCTTACGTCCCTCGCGGGAACACTCCTACGAGCAGTACTTC
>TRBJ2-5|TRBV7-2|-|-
CASSLGGVSQETQYF
TGTGCCAGCAGCTTAGGGGGGGTTAGCCAGGAGACCCAGTACTTC
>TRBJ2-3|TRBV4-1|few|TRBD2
CASSLGSGKSTDTQYF
TGCGCCAGCAGCCTTGGGAGCGGGAAAAGCACAGATACGCAGTATTTT
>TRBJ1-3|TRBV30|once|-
CAWSVNANSGNTIYF
TGTGCCTGGAGTGTAAATGCAAATTCTGGAAACACCATATATTTT
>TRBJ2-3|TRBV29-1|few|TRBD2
CSVEGSSGSTDTQYF
TGCAGCGTTGAGGGTTCGAGCGGGAGTACAGATACGCAGTATTTT
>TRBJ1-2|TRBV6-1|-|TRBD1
CASSQGVNGYTF
TGTGCCAGCAGTCAGGGGGTGAATGGCTACACCTTC
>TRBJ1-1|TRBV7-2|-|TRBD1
CASSSMGTVNTEAFF
TGTGCCAGCAGCTCCATGGGGACAGTCAACACTGAAGCTTTCTTT
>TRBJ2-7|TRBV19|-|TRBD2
CASRLAGVYEQYF
TGTGCCAGCCGACTAGCGGGAGTCTACGAGCAGTACTTC
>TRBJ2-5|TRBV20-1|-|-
CSASLGPARETQYF
TGCAGTGCTTCCCTAGGGCCAGCAAGGGAGACCCAGTACTTC